This T cell receptor beta chain was recorded in a study of Ad26.COV2.S vaccination and SARS-CoV-2 variants. Study information: The trial was COV1001 and the donor's arm was Ad26.COV2.S.

Sequencing was performed with immunoSEQ multiplex PCR; in TCRdb, only in-frame clones are kept and a portion is missing. The sample contains around 270,000 clones, approximately 90% of which appear only once. About this clone: Its antigen is undetermined.

Study results and limitations: Vaccine and placebo recipients had comparable breadth of non-spike TCRs.

Treatment described: roughly 18 received Ad26.COV2.S at low or high dose, single or two shots; 5 received placebo; per-sample allocation not given. Specimen acquisition occurred on day 63 following the initial vaccine or placebo injection. This receptor was taken from a person aged 18-60 years who received the Ad26.COV2.S COVID-19 vaccine or a placebo. The sequenced sample was peripheral blood, obtained in a trial of Ad26.COV2.S vaccine versus placebo.

The CDR3 bases are TGTGCCAGCAGTTTGACAGGGGCCGGAAACACCATATATTTT. Translation: CASSLTGAGNTIYF. This sequence joins TRBV6-2 or TRBV6-3 and TRBJ1-3; 8 nucleotides align to TRBD1. Per the germline V gene, CDR1 is MNHEY and CDR2 is SVGEGT. The CDR3 runs 14 residues. After removal of 4 bases from V and 4 bases from J, the junction contained 3 bases not matched to a gene.